The rows below give T cell receptor beta chains drawn from one sample of a study of shared clonotypes between healthy human individuals. Sequenced by immunoSEQ multiplex PCR; TCRdb stores in-frame clones only, minus some. The repertoire has over a million clones, 65% to 75% of them found once; the top ten carry approximately 1.5%. Input material: memory CD4+ T cells sorted from blood. The receptors come from a man aged 18 to 35 in good health. The CDR3 runs from the conserved cysteine through the conserved F or W. The D gene is left open where the match is weak. Clone size appears in some rows only: once, few, many, or a class for an expanded clone.

j_gene | abundance | v_gene | d_gene | CDR3aa | CDR3nt
TRBJ2-7 | NA | TRBV10-3 | NA | CAISPGLQNEQYF | TGTGCCATCAGTCCGGGACTTCAGAACGAGCAGTACTTC
TRBJ1-3 | few | TRBV5-1 | NA | CASSFGQSGNTIYF | TGCGCCAGCAGCTTTGGACAGTCTGGAAACACCATATATTTT
TRBJ1-4 | NA | TRBV7-2 | NA | CASARSPGEKLFF | TGTGCCAGCGCCAGGTCACCCGGGGAAAAACTGTTTTTT
TRBJ2-1 | NA | TRBV5-1 | NA | CASSLLEGARNEQFF | TGCGCCAGCAGCTTGCTGGAGGGGGCGAGGAATGAGCAGTTCTTC
TRBJ2-5 | few | TRBV7-3 | NA | CASSSGRGKTQYF | TGTGCCAGCAGCTCCGGACGGGGGAAGACCCAGTACTTC
TRBJ1-4 | NA | TRBV18 | TRBD1 | CASSPRQGVTEATNEKLFF | TGTGCCAGCTCACCTAGACAGGGGGTTACGGAGGCAACTAATGAAAAACTGTTTTTT
TRBJ1-1 | few | TRBV15 | NA | CATSRDKGTEAFF | TGTGCCACCAGCAGAGATAAGGGGACTGAAGCTTTCTTT
TRBJ2-2 | NA | TRBV7-9 | TRBD1 | CASSFQTGSGGTGELFF | TGTGCCAGCAGCTTCCAGACAGGGAGTGGTGGGACCGGGGAGCTGTTTTTT
TRBJ2-5 | NA | TRBV2 | NA | CASSGSVGYGETQYF | TGTGCCAGCAGTGGATCTGTGGGGTATGGAGAGACCCAGTACTTC
TRBJ1-1 | NA | TRBV5-4 | NA | CASSSAQGNTEAFF | TGTGCCAGCAGCTCCGCACAGGGGAACACTGAAGCTTTCTTT
TRBJ2-7 | NA | TRBV5-4 | TRBD2 | CATQNGLAGTYEQYF | TGTGCCACCCAAAACGGACTAGCCGGAACCTACGAGCAGTACTTC
TRBJ1-1 | NA | TRBV30 | NA | CAWNRAGKAFF | TGTGCCTGGAATCGGGCAGGGAAAGCTTTCTTT
TRBJ2-5 | few | TRBV10-3 | NA | CAISENGGGIVETQYF | TGTGCCATCAGTGAGAATGGAGGGGGGATCGTGGAGACCCAGTACTTC
TRBJ2-7 | NA | TRBV28 | NA | CASTTVGTWSYEQYF | TGTGCCAGCACCACAGTCGGGACGTGGTCCTACGAGCAGTACTTC
TRBJ2-3 | many | TRBV5-1 | TRBD2 | CASGDGGTDTQYF | TGCGCCAGCGGGGACGGGGGGACAGATACGCAGTATTTT
TRBJ2-3 | once | TRBV25-1 | NA | CASTLKGDTQYF | TGTGCCAGCACACTAAAAGGAGATACGCAGTATTTT